This TCR beta chain was sequenced in a study of shared clonotypes between healthy human individuals. Between the trimmed V and J ends, which lost 4 bases and 2 bases, there was a span of 11 bases. This CDR3 contains 14 residues. The germline V gene encodes CDR1 SGHDT and CDR2 YYEEEE. Generated by immunoSEQ multiplex PCR, the TCRdb table keeps only in-frame clones and is missing some. The table shows roughly 1,600,000 clones, with 98% occurring only once. The sequencing sample was made of naive CD4+ T cells sorted from blood. Subset noted: CD45RA+ positively selected. The chain links TRBV5-6 to TRBJ2-3, with D unclear. The TCR was taken from a man aged 25 to 45 in good health. In DNA, the CDR3 is TGTGCCAGCAGCCTATACATAATCACAGATACGCAGTATTTT. As protein: CASSLYIITDTQYF.